Shown below are 21 T cell receptor beta chains from a single sample sequenced in a study of brain T cells in children with intractable seizures (dated by TCRdb to about 2021). The label giving this sample's time point can be read as: blood from clinic visit 5 months post-surgery; TSC patient then seizure free. Library creation used the immunoSEQ multiplex PCR assay. TCRdb stores this immuneACCESS table with in-frame sequences only. Part of the clones is absent; in the studies checked, under half of the shortfall reflects unresolved V genes, and no reason is known for the rest. The sample data list 340,000 or so clones, and over 90% of these were observed just once. 5.7% of the sample belongs to the ten largest clones. The source material was peripheral blood, sampled about 5 months after surgery. Receptors were obtained from a boy younger than two with tuberous sclerosis and intractable seizures.

V gene TRBV6-5 combines with J gene TRBJ1-1; D call uncertain. The germline CDR1 and CDR2 sequences are MNHEY and SVGAGI. Trimming pared 4 bases from V and 0 bases from J, leaving 9 bases between. This CDR3 has 14 amino acids. The CDR3 DNA is TGTGCCAGCAGTTGGGAAGCCATGAACACTGAAGCTTTCTTT. This gives the protein CASSWEAMNTEAFF.

The V gene is TRBV30, the J gene TRBJ2-7, with D possibly being TRBD2 (6 bases). V was shortened by 2 bases and J by 5 bases, with 10 bases between the two germline ends. This CDR3 region has 12 residues. CDR1 is GTSNPN, CDR2 SVGIG, per germline (reference sequence). CDR3 coding DNA: TGTGCCTGGAGTCGGCGGGGCCACGAGCAGTACTTC. Residues: CAWSRRGHEQYF.

This clone came up once. The CDR3 spells CASSLFKGVDSYEQYF. In nucleotides, the CDR3 is TGTGCCAGCAGTTTATTTAAAGGAGTTGACAGCTACGAGCAGTACTTC. The genes are TRBV27 and TRBJ2-7; perhaps TRBD1 as D (5 bases). Between the trimmed V and J ends, which lost 1 base and 3 bases, there was a span of 16 bases. Germline CDR1 is MNHEY and CDR2 is SMNVEV (reference sequence). The length of the CDR3 is 16 residues.

The chain links TRBV12-3 or TRBV12-4 to TRBJ1-2; 9 bases line up with TRBD1. The CDR3 runs 13 residues. Germline trimming cut 5 bases from V and 4 bases from J; bases unmatched to any gene: 2. As DNA, the CDR3 is TGTGCCAGCAGTCCGACAGGGGGCTATGGCTACACCTTC. Translated, it gives CASSPTGGYGYTF.

This clone occurred once. V is TRBV5-1 and J is TRBJ2-3; D perhaps matches TRBD2 (7 bases). This CDR3 contains 17 residues. Deletions cut 0 bases from V and 0 bases from J, with 14 bases between. In germline, CDR1 is SGHRS, CDR2 YFSETQ. CDR3 sequence: CASSLAGGITSTDTQYF. CDR3 bases: TGCGCCAGCAGCTTGGCGGGGGGCATAACTAGCACAGATACGCAGTATTTT.

V gene TRBV30 combines with J gene TRBJ2-1, with TRBD1 matching over 8 bases. Germline-derived CDR1 and CDR2 are GTSNPN and SVGIG (reference sequence). The CDR3 sequence is 15 residues long. Germline trimming cut 0 bases from V and 4 bases from J; bases unmatched to any gene: 5. The CDR3 bases are TGTGCCTGGAGTGTTGGGACAGGATCGTACAATGAGCAGTTCTTC. It yields the protein CAWSVGTGSYNEQFF.

This rearrangement joins TRBV4-2 to TRBJ2-1; 11 bases map to TRBD2. Germline V gene sequence: CDR1 LGHNA, CDR2 YNFKEQ. This CDR3 has 16 amino acids. V trimming: 4 bases; J trimming: 8 bases; junction bases outside the gene matches: 10. CDR3 sequence reads: CASSRGTSGLEDEQFF. The CDR3 region has the DNA TGTGCCAGCAGCCGGGGGACTAGCGGCCTAGAGGATGAGCAGTTCTTC.

This chain links TRBV5-1 with TRBJ1-1; 12 nucleotides line up with TRBD1. The length of the CDR3 is 18 residues. The germline gives CDR1 SGHRS, CDR2 YFSETQ. V lost 2 bases, J lost 1 base, and 9 bases stayed unmatched. CDR3 in amino acids: CASSFIGTGGAANTEAFF. The CDR3 bases are TGCGCCAGCAGCTTTATTGGGACAGGGGGCGCGGCGAACACTGAAGCTTTCTTT. Filled out from reference TRBV5-1 and TRBJ1-1, the complete variable domain reads KAGVTQTPRYLIKTRGQQVTLSCSPISGHRSVSWYQQTPGQGLQFLFEYFSETQRNKGNFPGRFSGRQFSNSRSEMNVSTLELGDSALYLCASSFIGTGGAANTEAFFGQGTRLTVV.

The V gene is TRBV6-4, the J gene TRBJ2-1; 10 nucleotides agree with TRBD2. The V gene end was trimmed by 5 bases and the J gene end by 12 bases; junction bases not matched to a gene: 16. This CDR3 region has 16 residues. Germline CDR1 MRHNA, CDR2 SNTAGT. The CDR3 DNA is TGTGCCAGCAGTCCCGATGGGACTAGCGTTAAATCGGGGCAGTTCTTC. Translated, it gives CASSPDGTSVKSGQFF.

The chain employs TRBV10-3 and TRBJ2-7, with D maybe TRBD2 (5 bases). V lost 0 bases and J lost 3, with 15 bases in between. This CDR3 region has 16 residues. Germline V gene lookup returns CDR1 ENHRY and CDR2 SYGVKD. For the CDR3, the DNA is TGTGCCATCAGTGAGTCTGGAGGCGTAAGGAACTACGAGCAGTACTTC. Residues: CAISESGGVRNYEQYF.

The CDR3 DNA reads TGTGCCAGCAGTCCCTTCACCGGGACAGGGCATGGCTACACCTTC. Amino acid sequence: CASSPFTGTGHGYTF. V and J are TRBV27 and TRBJ1-2; TRBD1 agrees at 9 bases. This CDR3 region has 15 residues. The germline CDR1 and CDR2 sequences are MNHEY and SMNVEV (reference sequence). The J segment lost 6 bases and the V segment lost 5 bases, leaving 10 bases of the junction unmatched.

This clone was counted a single time. CDR3 DNA sequence: TGTGCCTGGAGCACCGGGACAGTCAGCTACGAGCAGTACTTC. Protein product: CAWSTGTVSYEQYF. The V gene is TRBV30, the J gene TRBJ2-7; 7 bases map to TRBD1. This CDR3 region has 14 residues. The V gene end was trimmed by 3 bases and the J gene end by 3 bases; junction bases not matched to a gene: 8. Germline loops: CDR1 GTSNPN, CDR2 SVGIG (reference sequence).

The rearrangement links TRBV9 to TRBJ2-1; D not certain. The germline gives CDR1 SGDLS, CDR2 YYNGEE. The CDR3 has 14 amino acids. Trimming left V 3 bases short and J 8 bases short, with 15 bases between. For the CDR3, the DNA is TGTGCCAGCAGCGCCCGGACCGAGTGGGATGAGCAGTTCTTC. It specifies CASSARTEWDEQFF.

This sequence joins TRBV12-3 or TRBV12-4 and TRBJ1-4, with D unclear. This CDR3 is 13 amino acids long. Trimming left V 3 bases short and J 7 bases short, with 9 bases between. This chain's CDR3 is CASSLAFGEKLFF. Written as DNA, the CDR3 is TGTGCCAGCAGTTTGGCGTTCGGTGAAAAACTGTTTTTT.

Of note for this clone: Other DNA sequences in this specimen translate into the identical CDR3. The chain is built from TRBV28 and TRBJ2-7; D unclear. The length of the CDR3 is 15 residues. CDR1 is MDHEN and CDR2 is SYDVKM in the germline V gene. V lost 2 bases to trimming and J lost 0 bases, with 11 bases between them. The DNA of the CDR3 is TGTGCCAGCAGTTTACCCCCCCGGACCTCCTACGAGCAGTACTTC. It translates to CASSLPPRTSYEQYF.

This clone was recorded only once. The J gene is TRBJ2-5, the V gene TRBV10-2; D is perhaps TRBD2 (5 bases). This CDR3 region has 18 residues. Germline V gene lookup returns CDR1 WSHSY and CDR2 SAAADI. The V gene lost 5 bases and the J gene lost 1 base, with 23 bases spanning the gap. Here the CDR3 DNA reads TGCGCCAGCAGTTTGGGCGATGCCGGGGATGAGGGCCAAGAGACCCAGTACTTC. Its translation is CASSLGDAGDEGQETQYF.

As DNA, the CDR3 is TGTGCCAGCGCCTCGGGGTTCAGCTCCTACAATGAGCAGTTCTTC. This codes for CASASGFSSYNEQFF. The J gene is TRBJ2-1, the V gene TRBV18, with D maybe TRBD2 (5 bases). The CDR3 runs 15 residues. Germline V gives CDR1 KGHSH, CDR2 LQKENI. Trimming took 8 bases from V and 0 from J, leaving 14 bases between them.

CDR3: CASSFSDRRLNYGYTF. DNA of the CDR3: TGTGCCAGCAGCTTTTCGGACAGGAGACTTAACTATGGCTACACCTTC. The gene calls are TRBV7-2 and TRBJ1-2, with 7 bases matching TRBD1. With V trimmed by 3 bases and J by 1 base, 8 bases remained unmatched. Germline lookup yields CDR1 SGHTA and CDR2 FQGNSA. CDR3 length: 16 amino acids.

The V and J genes are TRBV25-1 and TRBJ1-1; TRBD1 agrees at 7 bases. The CDR3 runs 15 residues. CDR1 is MGHDK, CDR2 SYGVNS, per germline. Trimming took 4 bases from V and 1 from J; bases not matched to a gene: 6. The CDR3 DNA is TGTGCCAGCAGTGCTTTACAGGGGAAGAACACTGAAGCTTTCTTT. Amino acid sequence: CASSALQGKNTEAFF.

The CDR3 nucleotides read TGTGCCAGTCTGACAGGGGGCAACACCGGGGAGCTGTTTTTT. This encodes CASLTGGNTGELFF. V is TRBV28 and J is TRBJ2-2, with 10 nucleotides matching TRBD1. Germline trimming cut 9 bases from V and 2 bases from J; bases unmatched to any gene: 3. Germline CDR1 is MDHEN and CDR2 is SYDVKM. The CDR3 runs to 14 residues.

The chain combines TRBV4-1 with TRBJ1-2, with D unresolved. The CDR3 runs 14 residues. V lost 1 base and J 3 bases, leaving 9 bases between the germline ends. Germline V gives CDR1 MGHRA, CDR2 YSYEKL. CDR3 DNA: TGCGCCAGCAGCCAAGGTCAGATGGACTATGGCTACACCTTC. It encodes CASSQGQMDYGYTF.